The rows below give T cell receptor beta chains drawn from one sample of a study of blood T cell repertoires in COVID-19. TCRdb's table, derived via immunoSEQ multiplex PCR, lists solely in-frame clones and lacks some. The sample has fewer than 350,000 clones; approximately 91% are singletons. Input material: PBMCs or T cells enriched from blood (not recorded which). The source of these receptors is a woman aged 35 to 49 who had recovered from COVID-19. The CDR3 runs from the conserved cysteine through the conserved F or W. A D gene is named only where the DNA matches it firmly. A clone size is listed for some rows: how often the clone was seen (once, few, many), or a class if it is expanded.

d_gene	v_gene	abundance	j_gene	CDR3nt	CDR3aa
TRBD1	TRBV9	-	TRBJ2-2	TGTGCCAGCAGCGGCGGGACAGGGGAGGGTGGCGGGGAGCTGTTTTTT	CASSGGTGEGGGELFF
-	TRBV28	-	TRBJ1-5	TGTGCCAGCAGTTTTTCGTTGGGCGGCAATCAGCCCCAGCATTTT	CASSFSLGGNQPQHF
TRBD1	TRBV3-1/TRBV3-2	-	TRBJ1-2	TGTGCCAGCAGCCACGGGACAGGGCTCCGCTATGGCTACACCTTC	CASSHGTGLRYGYTF
-	TRBV6-5	-	TRBJ2-7	TGTGCCAGCAGTTACCACGGCGGGACGGCAACCTACGAGCAGTACTTC	CASSYHGGTATYEQYF
-	TRBV5-1	-	TRBJ1-1	TGCGCCAGCAGCCTGGGGGCACCGAACACTGAAGCTTTCTTT	CASSLGAPNTEAFF
TRBD1	TRBV5-1	-	TRBJ2-7	TGCGCCAGCAGCCTAGGGACAGGCTACGAGCAGTACTTC	CASSLGTGYEQYF
-	TRBV2	-	TRBJ1-5	TGTGCCAGCAAGGGAGACAGGTCGTTCGGTCAGCCCCAGCATTTT	CASKGDRSFGQPQHF
TRBD1	TRBV11-3	-	TRBJ2-2	TGTGCCAGCAGCTTAAGGACAGGGTACACCGGGGAGCTGTTTTTT	CASSLRTGYTGELFF
-	TRBV28	-	TRBJ1-1	TGTGCCATCGAGGATCCGGACACTGAAGCTTTCTTT	CAIEDPDTEAFF
-	TRBV3-1/TRBV3-2	-	TRBJ2-3	TGTGCCAGCAGCCAAGGTCCCACGGTCGATACGCAGTATTTT	CASSQGPTVDTQYF
-	TRBV27	once	TRBJ1-5	TGTGCCAGCAGTTTATCCTCCTATCCGAGCGGCTATCAGCCCCAGCATTTT	CASSLSSYPSGYQPQHF
-	TRBV11-1	-	TRBJ2-3	TGTGCCAGCAGTTCTCCATTGGACAGAATCACAGATACGCAGTATTTT	CASSSPLDRITDTQYF
-	TRBV7-2	-	TRBJ1-3	TGTGCCAGCAGTCGCGGACAGAGGGCTGGAAACACCATATATTTT	CASSRGQRAGNTIYF
-	TRBV25-1	few	TRBJ1-2	TGTGCCAGCAGTGATTATCCGCAGTCTGGCTACACCTTC	CASSDYPQSGYTF
TRBD2	TRBV6-2/TRBV6-3	-	TRBJ2-5	TGTGCCAGCAGTATCCGCGGGGGGGCCCAAGAGACCCAGTACTTC	CASSIRGGAQETQYF
-	TRBV5-1	-	TRBJ2-7	TGCGCCAGCAGCTGGGACTTTAGCTCCTACGAGCAGTACTTC	CASSWDFSSYEQYF
TRBD1	TRBV5-1	-	TRBJ1-2	TGCGCCAGCATGAGGGGACAGGGGGCGGAAGGCTACACCTTC	CASMRGQGAEGYTF
TRBD1	TRBV28	-	TRBJ1-3	TGTGCCAGCAGTTTTCAGGGGGTTGGAAACACCATATATTTT	CASSFQGVGNTIYF
-	TRBV4-2	-	TRBJ2-7	TGTGCCAGCAGCCAAGATCCCCTCCTAGGCGAGCAGTACTTC	CASSQDPLLGEQYF
-	TRBV10-3	-	TRBJ1-1	TGTGCCATCAGTGAGTCGACTCTTGGGGCTTTCTTT	CAISESTLGAFF
-	TRBV29-1	-	TRBJ2-1	TGCAGCGTTCAGGGGGAGCAGTTCTTC	CSVQGEQFF
TRBD1	TRBV7-2	-	TRBJ1-1	TGTGCCAGCAGACTATCCCAGGGGGCGTCCACTGAAGCTTTCTTT	CASRLSQGASTEAFF
TRBD2	TRBV7-8	-	TRBJ2-7	TGTGCCAGCAGCTCTAGCGGGGGGGCTTCCTCCTACGAGCAGTACTTC	CASSSSGGASSYEQYF